Presented here are 26 T cell receptor beta chains from one specimen sequenced in a study of regulatory T cells in long-lasting Graves disease. According to the study, TCR beta libraries were built with iRepertoire HTBI primers and CDR3-region Arm-PCR. TCRdb ran MiXCR on the multiplex PCR reads and lists one entry per CDR3 protein. The table includes some 460,000 distinct CDR3 sequences, around 16% detected once. Described time point: newly diagnosed GD, antithyroid drugs for less than 3 months. Isolated PBMC RNA provided the starting material for the TCR library. These data also formed part of another study, on T cells in Graves' hyperthyroidism and ophthalmopathy.

Sequenced here: peripheral blood mononuclear cells (PBMCs), sampled at new diagnosis, from a patient treated with antithyroid drugs. The source is a man aged 40-50 years with Graves disease.

This clonotype occurred once. The chain employs TRBV7-9 and TRBJ1-2, with 9 bases fitting TRBD1. V shed 5 bases and J 7 bases; nucleotides not matched to a gene: 17. The CDR3 runs 17 residues. Germline-derived CDR1 and CDR2 are SEHNR and FQNEAQ (reference sequence). CDR3 DNA: TGTGCCAGCAGCCTACCCGCTCGAGGGACAGGGAGGGGTGGCTACACCTTC. Amino acid sequence: CASSLPARGTGRGGYTF. The whole variable domain, filled in from reference TRBV7-9 and TRBJ1-2, reads DTGVSQNPRHKITKRGQNVTFRCDPISEHNRLYWYRQTLGQGPEFLTYFQNEAQLEKSRLLSDRFSAERPKGSFSTLEIQRTEQGDSAMYLCASSLPARGTGRGGYTFGSGTRLTVV.

This clonotype was observed many times. The rearrangement joins TRBV28 to TRBJ1-2; no firm D call. The CDR3 is 15 residues long. Germline V gene sequence: CDR1 MDHEN, CDR2 SYDVKM. V was cut by 10 bases and J by 1 base, with 19 bases left in between. DNA of the CDR3: TGTGCCACCCACGACCCAGGCGGTAATAACTATGGCTACACCTTC. It yields the protein CATHDPGGNNYGYTF.

This clonotype showed up just a few times. CDR3 nucleotide sequence: TGTGCCAGCAAGGAGCGGGAGACCCAGTACTTC. This gives the protein CASKERETQYF. The rearrangement uses TRBV2 and TRBJ2-5; tentatively, D is TRBD2 (5 bases). Deletions cut 7 bases from V and 5 bases from J, with 8 bases between. The germline gives CDR1 SNHLY, CDR2 FYNNEI. The CDR3 length is 11 residues.

In this sample, this clonotype turned up many times. This chain uses TRBV6-1 with TRBJ1-5; D might be TRBD1 (5 bases). V lost 8 bases to trimming and J lost 6 bases, with 14 bases between them. The CDR3 length is 13 residues. Per the germline V gene, CDR1 is MNHNS and CDR2 is SASEGT. This CDR3 is CASAGQGRQPQHF. CDR3 nucleotide sequence: TGTGCCAGCGCGGGCCAGGGTCGTCAGCCCCAGCATTTT.

This clonotype came up many times. The chain combines TRBV2 with TRBJ2-1; 11 positions match TRBD2. Germline trimming cut 5 bases from V and 5 bases from J; bases unmatched to any gene: 11. This CDR3 has 17 amino acids. Germline lookup yields CDR1 SNHLY and CDR2 FYNNEI. The CDR3 loop reads CASSPGQGLADNNEQFF. DNA for the CDR3: TGTGCCAGCAGTCCCGGGCAGGGACTAGCGGATAACAATGAGCAGTTCTTC.

In this sample, this clonotype turned up a few times. The rearrangement links TRBV28 to TRBJ1-6; D perhaps matches TRBD1 (5 bases). The germline V gene encodes CDR1 MDHEN and CDR2 SYDVKM. The CDR3 totals 14 residues. Trimming stripped 4 bases from V and 4 bases from J, with 8 bases between. The CDR3 nucleotides read TGTGCCAGCAGTTCGGGACGGTATAATTCACCCCTCCACTTT. This encodes CASSSGRYNSPLHF.

The V call is TRBV27, the J call TRBJ1-4; D unresolved. The CDR3 is 14 residues long. The germline V gene has CDR1 MNHEY and CDR2 SMNVEV (reference sequence). Trimming left V 5 bases short and J 0 bases short, with 7 bases between. The DNA of the CDR3 is TGTGCCAGCAGTATCGTTGCAACTAATGAAAAACTGTTTTTT. This gives the protein CASSIVATNEKLFF.

As to this clonotype: This may be a read error, as it is one base from a much larger clone. The J gene is TRBJ2-4, the V gene TRBV7-2; D gene ambiguous. CDR1 and CDR2 (germline): SGHTA, FQGNSA. Trimming pared 4 bases from V and 8 bases from J, leaving 9 bases between. The CDR3 spans 12 residues. CDR3 in amino acids: CASSSGRDIQYF. As DNA, the CDR3 is TGTGCCAGCAGCTCGGGCCGGGACATTCAGTACTTC.

This clonotype was counted only a few times. CDR3 in amino acids: CSARGPETGAAFF. Written as DNA, the CDR3 is TGCAGTGCTAGGGGACCGGAGACAGGGGCAGCTTTCTTT. The rearrangement joins TRBV20-1 to TRBJ1-1, with TRBD1 matching over 8 bases. The ends lost 3 bases at V and 10 bases at J; junction bases unmatched: 10. The germline gives CDR1 DFQATT, CDR2 SNEGSKA (reference sequence). This CDR3 has 13 amino acids.

The J gene is TRBJ2-3, the V gene TRBV14, with a tentative D call TRBD2 (6 bases). The CDR3 loop spans 17 amino acids. The V gene's germline CDR1 is SGHDN and CDR2 FVKESK. The V and J ends lost 4 bases and 6 bases respectively, with 23 bases between them. The CDR3: CASSPNSGLAYADTQYF. The CDR3 bases are TGTGCCAGCAGCCCGAATAGCGGTCTAGCATATGCTGATACGCAGTATTTT.

This rearrangement joins TRBV12-3 or TRBV12-4 to TRBJ2-1; TRBD2 agrees at 13 bases. J gave up 7 bases and V 4 bases, and 16 bases lay outside the gene matches. There are 19 residues in the CDR3. This chain's CDR3 is CASSSYNFSRTSGSNEQFF. The CDR3 DNA is TGTGCCAGCAGTTCCTATAATTTTTCCAGGACTAGCGGGAGTAATGAGCAGTTCTTC.

This clonotype was seen more than once but under ten times. V and J are TRBV5-6 and TRBJ1-2; no clear D. V dropped 3 bases and J dropped 6 bases, with 6 bases sitting between them. Germline CDR1 reads SGHDT; CDR2 reads YYEEEE. The CDR3 contains 11 residues. CDR3 sequence reads: CASSWGDGYTF. The CDR3 coding sequence is TGTGCCAGCAGCTGGGGAGATGGCTACACCTTC.

J is TRBJ2-2 and V is TRBV5-1, with 13 bases fitting TRBD2. The CDR3 sequence is 16 residues long. Germline V gene sequence: CDR1 SGHRS, CDR2 YFSETQ. Trimming cost V 4 bases and J 6 bases; bases outside gene matches: 6. CDR3 bases: TGCGCCAGCAGCCTCGGGACTAGCGGGACCTCCGGGGAGCTGTTTTTT. Translation: CASSLGTSGTSGELFF.

This clonotype has ten or more counts. The CDR3 reads CASSREGSGANVLTF. CDR3 sequence (DNA): TGTGCCAGCAGCCGTGAAGGGTCTGGGGCCAACGTCCTGACTTTC. This sequence joins TRBV11-2 and TRBJ2-6; D is ambiguous. Germline CDR1 is SGHAT and CDR2 is FQNNGV. Trimming took off 5 bases at V and 1 base at J, with 9 bases between the two ends. The CDR3 runs 15 residues.

This clonotype was seen many times. The V and J genes are TRBV7-8 and TRBJ2-1; D is uncertain. Germline lookup yields CDR1 SGHVS and CDR2 FQNEAQ. This CDR3 region has 14 residues. The ends were cut back, 1 base at V and 4 bases at J, with 8 bases in the middle. CDR3 region: CASSLESRYNEQFF. The DNA for the CDR3 is TGTGCCAGCAGCTTAGAGTCACGATACAATGAGCAGTTCTTC.

The CDR3 reads CSVEDRLYNEQFF. In nucleotides, the CDR3 is TGCAGCGTTGAAGATCGGCTCTACAATGAGCAGTTCTTC. J is TRBJ2-1 and V is TRBV29-1; D uncertain. The length of the CDR3 is 13 residues. The V end lost 0 bases, the J end lost 3 bases, and 6 bases lay between the germline ends. Germline V gives CDR1 SQVTM, CDR2 ANQGSEA.

This clonotype occurred many times. The rearrangement uses TRBV9 and TRBJ2-7, with D possibly being TRBD1 (6 bases). This CDR3 spans 14 amino acids. Trimming stripped 4 bases from V and 0 bases from J, with 11 bases between. Germline CDR1 is SGDLS and CDR2 is YYNGEE. CDR3 DNA sequence: TGTGCCAGCAGCATCCGGGACATCTCCTACGAGCAGTACTTC. Translating gives CASSIRDISYEQYF.

This clonotype was detected ten times or more. The J gene is TRBJ2-7, the V gene TRBV7-2, with 8 bases identical to TRBD1. This CDR3 has 17 residues. V was clipped by 2 bases and J by 3 bases; unmatched bases: 12. Germline CDR1 and CDR2: SGHTA and FQGNSA. CDR3 sequence (DNA): TGTGCCAGCAGCTTAACGGGGAGCCAGGGGGCTTTCTACGAGCAGTACTTC. This translates into CASSLTGSQGAFYEQYF.

In this sample, this clonotype turned up a few times. The chain has TRBV6-1 and TRBJ2-7; 7 positions agree with TRBD1. Germline values: CDR1 MNHNS, CDR2 SASEGT. This CDR3 is built from 16 residues. The J segment lost 0 bases and the V segment lost 8 bases, leaving 13 bases of the junction unmatched. CDR3 region: CASGPGQSISSYEQYF. DNA of the CDR3: TGTGCCAGCGGGCCGGGACAGAGTATTAGCTCCTACGAGCAGTACTTC.

This clonotype was seen only a few times. The V call is TRBV6-1, the J call TRBJ2-4; D possibly matches TRBD1 or TRBD2 (7 bases each). V shed 10 bases and J shed 8 bases, with 12 bases lying between them. Germline V gene lookup returns CDR1 MNHNS and CDR2 SASEGT. This CDR3 region has 11 residues. The CDR3 nucleotides are TGTGCCACCGCAGGGGGGGACATTCAGTACTTC. Residues: CATAGGDIQYF.

In its sample, this clonotype was seen many times. The chain couples TRBV20-1 to TRBJ2-3, with 10 positions matching TRBD2. The CDR3 covers 16 residues. Germline assignment: CDR1 DFQATT and CDR2 SNEGSKA (reference sequence). With V trimmed by 0 bases and J by 2 bases, 5 bases remained unmatched. The CDR3 nucleotides are TGCAGTGCTAGAGAAAATAGCGGGAGGAACACAGATACGCAGTATTTT. This gives the protein CSARENSGRNTDTQYF.

The CDR3 region is CASSWVSNPGANVLTF. CDR3 bases: TGCGCCAGCAGCTGGGTCTCCAATCCCGGGGCCAACGTCCTGACTTTC. V usage is TRBV5-1 and J usage is TRBJ2-6, with D hard to call. This CDR3 has 16 residues. CDR1 and CDR2 from the germline V gene are SGHRS and YFSETQ. The germline V and J ends were trimmed by 3 bases and 4 bases, with 14 bases remaining between them.

This clonotype was detected only a few times. A much larger clone differs by one base, so this may be a read error. The chain joins TRBV20-1 to TRBJ2-1, with D tentatively TRBD1 or TRBD2 (5 bases each). This CDR3 has 13 residues. Trimming pared 5 bases from V and 5 bases from J, leaving 13 bases between. Germline V gene lookup returns CDR1 DFQATT and CDR2 SNEGSKA (reference sequence). As DNA, the CDR3 is TGCAGTGCTGAGGGACCAGCGGACAATGAGCAGTTCTTC. Translated, it gives CSAEGPADNEQFF.

This clonotype was recorded many times. This chain links TRBV18 with TRBJ2-1; TRBD1 matches at 11 bases. The V and J ends lost 4 bases and 10 bases, in that order; junction bases with no gene match: 6. This CDR3 is 14 amino acids long. The germline V gene has CDR1 KGHSH and CDR2 LQKENI. The CDR3 sequence: CASSQGTGGREQFF. CDR3 sequence (DNA): TGTGCCAGCTCACAAGGGACAGGGGGACGGGAGCAGTTCTTC.

This clonotype was observed a few times. The chain couples TRBV5-1 to TRBJ1-2; the match to TRBD1 covers 10 bases. The CDR3 sequence is 14 residues long. After removal of 6 bases from V and 7 bases from J, the junction contained 9 bases not matched to a gene. Germline assignment: CDR1 SGHRS and CDR2 YFSETQ. The CDR3 coding sequence is TGCGCCAGCACCCCGGGACAGGGGCCTACTGGCTACACCTTC. This gives the protein CASTPGQGPTGYTF.

J is TRBJ2-1 and V is TRBV5-1; D uncertain. The germline V and J ends were trimmed by 0 bases and 9 bases, with 13 bases remaining between them. Germline V lookup: CDR1 SGHRS, CDR2 YFSETQ. CDR3 length: 14 residues. The CDR3, as DNA: TGCGCCAGCAGCTTGGGACTGCCAGTCGGTGAGCAGTTCTTC. Translating gives CASSLGLPVGEQFF.